The 32 T cell receptor beta chains below were found in one sample sequenced in a study of cytomegalovirus exposure and HLA in healthy donors. 60 Vbeta and 13 Jbeta primers were used in PCR. Assay used: immunoSEQ multiplex PCR; TCRdb lists only in-frame clones, some missing. Of roughly 180,000 clones listed, more than 70% were seen once; the top ten hold 4.5%. The sequenced sample consisted of PBMCs. The source of these receptors is a woman between 50 and 59 years old in good health and CMV-seropositive.

The chain has TRBV29-1 and TRBJ2-1; tentatively, D is TRBD2 (6 bases). V was cut by 3 bases and J by 6 bases, with 9 bases left in between. The CDR3 contains 12 residues. Germline CDR1 reads SQVTM; CDR2 reads ANQGSEA. CDR3 DNA sequence: TGCAGCGTTGAGCTAGCGCGCAATGAGCAGTTCTTC. Protein: CSVELARNEQFF.

V gene TRBV5-1 combines with J gene TRBJ2-3, with 8 positions matching TRBD1. The length of the CDR3 is 14 residues. V lost 0 bases to trimming and J lost 4 bases; unmatched junction nucleotides: 1. The germline gives CDR1 SGHRS, CDR2 YFSETQ. As DNA, the CDR3 is TGCGCCAGCAGCTTGGGGACAGGGCCAGATACGCAGTATTTT. It yields the protein CASSLGTGPDTQYF. Full variable domain (missing parts from reference TRBV5-1 and TRBJ2-3): KAGVTQTPRYLIKTRGQQVTLSCSPISGHRSVSWYQQTPGQGLQFLFEYFSETQRNKGNFPGRFSGRQFSNSRSEMNVSTLELGDSALYLCASSLGTGPDTQYFGPGTRLTVL.

CDR3 coding DNA: TGCGCCAGCACGTGGGACTCTGGGGAGCAGTACTTC. Translating it yields CASTWDSGEQYF. The rearrangement joins TRBV5-1 to TRBJ2-7; the D gene is possibly TRBD2 (6 bases). With 6 bases removed from V and 7 bases from J, the gap between germline ends came to 14 bases. CDR3 size: 12 residues. The V gene's germline CDR1 is SGHRS and CDR2 YFSETQ.

In its sample, this clone was seen a few times. This specimen includes other DNA sequences encoding the same CDR3. The V gene is TRBV9, the J gene TRBJ1-1; D is unclear. Germline CDR1 and CDR2: SGDLS and YYNGEE. This CDR3 spans 14 amino acids. Trimming pared 0 bases from V and 1 base from J, leaving 7 bases between. The CDR3 loop reads CASSVAFRNTEAFF. The CDR3 DNA follows: TGTGCCAGCAGCGTAGCCTTCAGGAACACTGAAGCTTTCTTT.

The chain links TRBV19 to TRBJ1-1; D is ambiguous. Between the trimmed V and J ends, which lost 4 bases and 4 bases, there was a span of 7 bases. Per germline, CDR1 LNHDA and CDR2 SQIVND (reference sequence). The CDR3 consists of 12 residues. For the CDR3, the DNA is TGTGCCAGTAGTAGGGCAGGCACTGAAGCTTTCTTT. It codes for CASSRAGTEAFF.

The chain couples TRBV5-1 to TRBJ1-4, with D perhaps TRBD1 (5 bases). This CDR3 is 13 amino acids long. V gave up 3 bases and J gave up 11 bases, with 14 bases separating them. CDR1 and CDR2 (germline): SGHRS, YFSETQ. CDR3 sequence: CASSSETVGKLFF. In DNA, the CDR3 is TGCGCCAGCAGCTCAGAGACAGTCGGGAAACTGTTTTTT.

The V call is TRBV4-3, the J call TRBJ1-3; 7 bases fit TRBD1. This CDR3 is 15 amino acids long. Trimming took 4 bases from V and 2 from J; bases not matched to a gene: 5. Germline CDR1 reads LGHNA; CDR2 reads YSLEER. CDR3 region: CASSPIRGAGNTIYF. CDR3 coding DNA: TGCGCCAGCAGCCCGATCAGGGGGGCTGGAAACACCATATATTTT.

The rearrangement uses TRBV11-3 and TRBJ2-7, with 8 bases lining up with TRBD1. This CDR3 has 16 residues. Losses at the gene ends were 5 bases for V and 0 bases for J; bases not matched to a gene: 9. Germline CDR1 reads SGHNT; CDR2 reads YENEEA. CDR3 loop: CASSEGQGAGSYEQYF. As DNA, the CDR3 is TGTGCCAGCAGCGAAGGACAGGGAGCGGGCTCCTACGAGCAGTACTTC.

The CDR3, as DNA: TGTGCCAGCAGCCTTAGGGGTAATGCCAATTCACCCCTCCACTTT. This sequence encodes CASSLRGNANSPLHF. The rearrangement uses TRBV28 and TRBJ1-6; possibly TRBD1 for D (5 bases). The germline V gene has CDR1 MDHEN and CDR2 SYDVKM. With 6 bases removed from V and 7 bases from J, the gap between germline ends came to 16 bases. This CDR3 is built from 15 residues.

This CDR3 is CASSPQGAQETQYF. CDR3 coding DNA: TGCGCCAGCAGCCCACAGGGGGCCCAAGAGACCCAGTACTTC. The J gene is TRBJ2-5, the V gene TRBV5-1; 9 nucleotides align to TRBD1. Per germline, CDR1 SGHRS and CDR2 YFSETQ. The CDR3 totals 14 residues. V dropped 4 bases and J dropped 1; count of bases not matched to a gene: 2.

In this sample, this clone turned up once. This sequence joins TRBV30 and TRBJ2-3; 9 bases map to TRBD2. The J segment lost 1 base and the V segment lost 0 bases, leaving 2 bases of the junction unmatched. Per the germline V gene, CDR1 is GTSNPN and CDR2 is SVGIG (reference sequence). The CDR3 totals 15 residues. This CDR3 reads CAWSVERGGTDTQYF. The CDR3 DNA reads as TGTGCCTGGAGTGTAGAGCGGGGGGGCACAGATACGCAGTATTTT.

The chain uses TRBV19 and TRBJ2-4; 8 nucleotides line up with TRBD1. There are 15 residues in the CDR3. Germline V gives CDR1 LNHDA, CDR2 SQIVND (reference sequence). V shed 6 bases, J shed 0 bases, and the junction held 4 bases outside the gene matches. This CDR3 reads CASRKTGVAKNIQYF. In DNA form, the CDR3 reads TGTGCCAGTAGGAAGACAGGGGTAGCCAAAAACATTCAGTACTTC.

The sample holds a few counts of this clone. The chain combines TRBV5-8 with TRBJ2-5; TRBD1 might be the D (5 bases). V was clipped by 1 base and J by 5 bases, with 12 bases between them. CDR1 and CDR2 from the germline V gene are SGHTS and YDEGEE. The CDR3 extends over 14 amino acids. CDR3 residues: CASSLNRPPETQYF. In DNA form, the CDR3 reads TGTGCCAGCAGCTTGAACAGGCCCCCGGAGACCCAGTACTTC. The full variable domain, its missing parts supplied by reference TRBV5-8 and TRBJ2-5, is EAGVTQSPTHLIKTRGQQATLRCSPISGHTSVYWYQQALGLGLQFLLWYDEGEERNRGNFPPRFSGRQFPNYSSELNVNALELEDSALYLCASSLNRPPETQYFGPGTRLLVL.

The rearrangement uses TRBV4-3 and TRBJ1-2; the D gene is possibly TRBD1 (6 bases). The CDR3 runs to 13 residues. Germline loops: CDR1 LGHNA, CDR2 YSLEER. V lost 2 bases, J lost 8 bases, and 12 bases lay in between. The CDR3 loop is CASSQRGTRGYTF. The CDR3 DNA reads as TGCGCCAGCAGCCAAAGGGGGACACGCGGCTACACCTTC.

The rearrangement uses TRBV6-4 and TRBJ2-2; 9 bases map to TRBD1. The CDR3 sequence is 14 residues long. The J segment lost 7 bases and the V segment lost 7 bases, leaving 7 bases of the junction unmatched. Germline V lookup: CDR1 MRHNA, CDR2 SNTAGT. The CDR3: CASKRDREIGELFF. CDR3 in DNA: TGTGCCAGCAAAAGGGACAGGGAAATCGGGGAGCTGTTTTTT.

This clone has just a few counts. CDR3 sequence: CASSILGGVGNQPQHF. CDR3 bases: TGTGCCAGTAGTATTTTAGGAGGGGTAGGCAATCAGCCCCAGCATTTT. The rearrangement joins TRBV19 to TRBJ1-5; D may be TRBD1 (5 bases). Germline loops: CDR1 LNHDA, CDR2 SQIVND (reference sequence). Trimming stripped 3 bases from V and 2 bases from J, with 14 bases between. The CDR3 runs to 16 residues.

V and J are TRBV18 and TRBJ2-7, with D perhaps TRBD1 (5 bases). Germline V gene data show CDR1 as KGHSH and CDR2 as LQKENI. The CDR3 length is 15 residues. V was trimmed by 0 bases and J by 2 bases, leaving 11 bases between them. The CDR3 spells CASSPPHLGAYEQYF. The DNA for the CDR3 is TGTGCCAGCTCACCACCTCACCTAGGGGCCTACGAGCAGTACTTC. Complete variable domain (other parts from reference TRBV18 and TRBJ2-7): NAGVMQNPRHLVRRRGQEARLRCSPMKGHSHVYWYRQLPEEGLKFMVYLQKENIIDESGMPKERFSAEFPKEGPSILRIQQVVRGDSAAYFCASSPPHLGAYEQYFGPGTRLTVT.

The chain carries TRBV5-1 and TRBJ2-2, with 7 bases matching TRBD2. Unmatched junction bases numbered 9, after V lost 4 bases and J lost 3 bases. This CDR3 is 16 amino acids long. The V gene's germline CDR1 is SGHRS and CDR2 YFSETQ. The chain's CDR3 is CASSLGTNVYTGELFF. In DNA, the CDR3 is TGCGCCAGCAGCCTAGGGACTAACGTTTACACCGGGGAGCTGTTTTTT.

This chain joins TRBV5-6 and TRBJ1-3; maybe TRBD1 (6 bases). CDR3 length: 15 residues. The V and J ends lost 5 bases and 4 bases respectively, with 16 bases between them. The V gene's germline CDR1 is SGHDT and CDR2 YYEEEE. The CDR3: CASSRSQGTGNTIYF. DNA for the CDR3: TGTGCCAGCAGTCGATCGCAGGGGACGGGAAACACCATATATTTT.

This chain links TRBV21-1 with TRBJ2-1; the table calls TRBD1, which could not be checked here. TRBV21-1 is classified as a pseudogene. The CDR3 consists of 17 residues. This chain's CDR3 is CASSMWPGGADGGEQFF. The CDR3 nucleotides are TGTGCCAGCAGCATGTGGCCAGGGGGCGCCGATGGAGGTGAGCAGTTCTTC.

To note about this clone: The same CDR3 also results from other DNA sequences found in this sample. The chain links TRBV7-3 to TRBJ1-2; perhaps TRBD1 as D (5 bases). V was pared by 5 bases and J by 3 bases, with 10 bases between. CDR3 length: 13 amino acids. Germline V gene sequence: CDR1 SGHTA, CDR2 FQGTGA. The CDR3 nucleotides are TGTGCCAGCAGCCTCGGGGGGGACTATGGCTACACCTTC. Protein: CASSLGGDYGYTF.

The chain couples TRBV7-2 to TRBJ2-6; 13 nucleotides match TRBD2. The CDR3 loop spans 18 amino acids. The V and J ends lost 1 base and 2 bases, in that order; junction bases with no gene match: 2. Per germline, CDR1 SGHTA and CDR2 FQGNSA. CDR3 sequence reads: CASSLVGTSGTGANVLTF. The CDR3 DNA reads as TGTGCCAGCAGCTTAGTAGGGACTAGCGGGACTGGGGCCAACGTCCTGACTTTC.

This chain links TRBV21-1 with TRBJ1-2. TRBV21-1 is labeled a pseudogene. The CDR3 covers 14 residues. The CDR3 loop is CASSKGVGVSGYTF. Written as DNA, the CDR3 is TGTGCCAGCAGCAAAGGAGTCGGGGTTAGTGGCTACACCTTC.

The genes are TRBV10-3 and TRBJ2-5; 8 positions agree with TRBD2. J was trimmed by 5 bases and V by 4 bases; bases with no gene match: 9. Germline CDR1 ENHRY, CDR2 SYGVKD. This CDR3 contains 15 residues. For the CDR3, the DNA is TGTGCCATCAGTGGTCCGGGAGGGCAGGGGGAGACCCAGTACTTC. Translation: CAISGPGGQGETQYF.

V and J are TRBV23-1 and TRBJ1-5; TRBD1 matches at 7 bases. TRBV23-1 is an ORF; its function is uncertain. This CDR3 is built from 16 residues. The V segment lost 3 bases and the J segment 7 bases; nucleotides outside the gene matches: 12. DNA of the CDR3: TGCGCCAGCAGTCAGGCCTCTGACAGGGTGGTCCAGCCCCAGCATTTT. It encodes CASSQASDRVVQPQHF.

This chain connects TRBV9 to TRBJ2-2; D gene ambiguous. V was cut by 6 bases and J by 8 bases, with 8 bases left in between. Per germline, CDR1 SGDLS and CDR2 YYNGEE. The CDR3 covers 11 residues. In DNA, the CDR3 is TGTGCCAGCAACACCATGGGGGAGCTGTTTTTT. Protein product: CASNTMGELFF.

The gene calls are TRBV19 and TRBJ2-7; 7 nucleotides line up with TRBD1. The CDR3 covers 10 residues. Germline CDR1 reads LNHDA; CDR2 reads SQIVND (reference sequence). The V gene end was trimmed by 10 bases and the J gene end by 9 bases; junction bases not matched to a gene: 6. Here the CDR3 DNA reads TGTGCCACCCAGGGGGTGAGGCAGTACTTC. This encodes CATQGVRQYF.

V gene TRBV10-3 combines with J gene TRBJ1-6; D is unresolved. In germline, CDR1 is ENHRY, CDR2 SYGVKD. V was clipped by 4 bases and J by 6 bases, with 10 bases between them. The CDR3 length is 14 residues. CDR3 protein: CAISVQITNSPLHF. The CDR3 DNA reads as TGTGCCATCAGTGTACAGATAACTAATTCACCCCTCCACTTT.

The chain recombines TRBV4-2 with TRBJ1-4; tentatively, D is TRBD1 (5 bases). The CDR3 sequence is 17 residues long. CDR1 and CDR2 (germline): LGHNA, YNFKEQ. Trimming stripped 0 bases from V and 5 bases from J, with 16 bases between. This CDR3 reads CASSQERQGARNEKLFF. The CDR3 DNA is TGTGCCAGCAGCCAAGAGAGGCAGGGCGCGCGGAATGAAAAACTGTTTTTT.

J is TRBJ2-3 and V is TRBV4-2, with no clear D. V lost 1 base to trimming and J lost 4 bases, with 15 bases between them. The CDR3 has 16 residues. Germline CDR1 is LGHNA and CDR2 is YNFKEQ. The DNA of the CDR3 is TGTGCCAGCAGCCAAGGTCCAGCGAGGTCCCCAGATACGCAGTATTTT. It codes for CASSQGPARSPDTQYF.

The chain joins TRBV10-3 to TRBJ1-1; D is perhaps TRBD1 (6 bases). Trimming pared 7 bases from V and 0 bases from J, leaving 12 bases between. Per germline, CDR1 ENHRY and CDR2 SYGVKD. The CDR3 loop spans 14 amino acids. CDR3 in amino acids: CAIIAGDMNTEAFF. CDR3 bases: TGTGCCATCATCGCGGGGGACATGAACACTGAAGCTTTCTTT.

The gene calls are TRBV2 and TRBJ2-7; 8 bases fit TRBD2. Germline V lookup: CDR1 SNHLY, CDR2 FYNNEI. The CDR3 consists of 15 residues. J lost 2 bases, V lost 1 base, and 4 bases had no gene match. The CDR3 protein is CASSEEGTRPYEQYF. DNA for the CDR3: TGTGCCAGCAGTGAAGAGGGGACTAGGCCCTACGAGCAGTACTTC.